The clone carrying this T cell receptor (beta chain) was seen many times. Antigen specificity is unknown. These data come from a study of neurological immune-mediated disorders. Study at large: Of the approximately 34 patients with multiple sclerosis, roughly 30 had relapsing-remitting MS, whereas the remaining 3 had secondary progressive MS. Study results and limitations: A possible signature appeared as one related-CDR3 cluster, in which phylogenetic grouping placed the repertoires of 18 of 34 multiple sclerosis patients. Clinical and MRI features did not associate with the cluster found in multiple sclerosis patients.

MiXCR, applied by TCRdb to the 5' RACE reads, yields one record per CDR3 protein. The sample lists roughly 76,000 distinct CDR3 sequences; 3.2% were seen once. V dropped 8 bases and J dropped 0 bases, with 10 bases sitting between them. This CDR3 comprises 14 residues. Germline V gene lookup returns CDR1 MNHEY and CDR2 SVGAGI. The receptor was derived from a woman aged 45-65 years with multiple sclerosis. The material sequenced was PBMCs. The J gene is TRBJ2-2, the V gene TRBV6-5; D call uncertain. The CDR3 loop reads CASLGQTNTGELFF. The CDR3 DNA is TGTGCCAGCCTGGGTCAAACGAACACCGGGGAGCTGTTTTTT.